The sequence of this TCR beta chain was determined in a study of shared clonotypes between healthy human individuals (dated by TCRdb to 2019 to 2021). Background for the entire study: Two women and a few men aged 18 to 49 years were included in the cohort. For each donor, three plates each were used for CD4 naive and CD4 memory, two plates were used for CD8 naive, and one plate was used for CD8 memory. To estimate repertoire size and how much clonotypes are shared between individuals, the study performed deep sequencing of blood TCR repertoires from a few healthy adults. Leukapheresis yielded between about 0.9 and 9.5 billion PBMCs per donor. Different laboratories and diverse techniques were used to prepare libraries and sequence TCR repertoires, to increase sequencing depth and limit assay-specific biases.

CD8 naive samples consisted of CD45RO-negative cells that were positively selected for CCR7, yielding a CD45RA+CCR7+ population without TemRA cells. Healthy HIV-negative adults with no recently reported acute infections or vaccinations were included as donors. Every donor was a Caucasian adult living in Nashville, Tennessee, USA. Blood was obtained by leukapheresis, after which PBMCs were separated by Ficoll-Histopaque density gradient centrifugation and cryopreserved in liquid nitrogen vapor phase. Analytical flow cytometry was used to check the purity and quantity of every magnetically sorted T cell population. Each sorted fraction had its genomic DNA isolated and then quantified by UV absorbance on a Nanodrop 2000c. Using the deep immunoSEQ assay, TCR CDR3 regions were amplified from genomic DNA by multiplex PCR. Extracted genomic DNA from each cell subset was distributed evenly across all wells of several immunoSEQ 96-well plates, and each plate was treated as a replicate. For sorted subsets, each replicate PCR was loaded with roughly 190 ng genomic DNA, equivalent to some 27,000 T cell genomes. The purified libraries were quantified using a Qubit 3.0 fluorometer, sized with a Bioanalyzer 2100, and then quantified again using the KAPA Library Quantification kit. Every immunoSEQ 96-well plate was sequenced on a dedicated single-read 150-cycle Illumina NextSeq 550 flow cell. Regarding the original processing steps: The immunoSEQ output contained only junctional sequences without quality scores, so filtering could not match that applied to full-length reads. To assign V/J genes and CDR3, sequences were annotated using PyIR, a Python wrapper for IgBLAST v1.9, with IMGT germline references. Reads with weak V/J assignments (E-value above 1e-6), missing CDR3, stop codons, out-of-frame junctions, or ambiguous translated residues were removed. A V3J clonotype was defined by an identical inferred V gene, J gene, and CDR3 amino acid sequence. To compute the percentage overlap between repertoires, the number of shared unique clonotypes was divided by the size of the smaller repertoire. Repertoire richness was assessed with RTK rarefaction, the Chao1 estimator, and Recon v2.1 estimates of unobserved clonotypes. For all TCRbeta clonotypes obtained by the gDNA method from a few donors, generation probabilities were computed with OLGA. Drawn from immuneACCESS, this table holds only the in-frame rearrangements with V and J called that TCRdb kept. Clones are partly lost; checked studies trace under half to an unresolved V gene and leave the rest unexplained. V, J and clone size reflect that table, while D and trimming were determined from the DNA. The sample includes millions of clones, with 85% to 95% observed a single time. In total, the top ten clones hold 1.7% of the sample.

Here is what the overall study found, with its caveats: Sampling was limited to blood, and TCR repertoires in tissue likely differ from TCR repertoires in blood. The genetic and exposure-history diversity represented was limited by the small number of donors. Incomplete sequencing was indicated by rarefaction of sorted-subset datasets, despite the large sequencing depth. Across four donors, around 5% of naive CD4, more than 3% of naive CD8, about 2% of memory CD4, and approximately 0.4% of memory CD8 clonotypes were shared. Based on pairwise subsampling, the degree of clonotype sharing among donors was expected to be affected by sequencing depth. Clonotypes shared by all four sorted-subset donors showed higher generation probabilities than non-shared clonotypes. Estimated clonotype richness was generally larger for naive than for memory subsets.

V is shortened by 4 bases, J by 7 bases, and the region joining them spans 17 bases. CDR1 SGHDN and CDR2 FVKESK are derived from the germline V gene. The CDR3 goes from the cysteine to the phenylalanine over 14 residues. The kept DNA is CDR3 alone, 42 bases in frame from the first base. On this clone: It has no known antigen specificity. Nothing much larger sits one base from this clone, and base qualities are not available.

Source material: naive CD8+ T cells from PBMCs. The cell subset or site label for this specimen denotes: CD45RA+CCR7+. The rearrangement joined TRBV14 to TRBJ2-7; no confident D gene assignment can be made. This clonotype was sampled from a young man in good health. Some clones in this sample may be carry-over from other donors' samples. The CDR3 here reads CASSPSLPVWEQYF. The DNA sequence is TGTGCCAGCAGCCCGTCCCTCCCCGTTTGGGAGCAGTACTTC. Supplemented by the reference TRBV14 and TRBJ2-7 proteins around the CDR3, the complete variable domain is EAGVTQFPSHSVIEKGQTVTLRCDPISGHDNLYWYRRVMGKEIKFLLHFVKESKQDESGMPNNRFLAERTGGTYSTLKVQPAELEDSGVYFCASSPSLPVWEQYFGPGTRLTVT.